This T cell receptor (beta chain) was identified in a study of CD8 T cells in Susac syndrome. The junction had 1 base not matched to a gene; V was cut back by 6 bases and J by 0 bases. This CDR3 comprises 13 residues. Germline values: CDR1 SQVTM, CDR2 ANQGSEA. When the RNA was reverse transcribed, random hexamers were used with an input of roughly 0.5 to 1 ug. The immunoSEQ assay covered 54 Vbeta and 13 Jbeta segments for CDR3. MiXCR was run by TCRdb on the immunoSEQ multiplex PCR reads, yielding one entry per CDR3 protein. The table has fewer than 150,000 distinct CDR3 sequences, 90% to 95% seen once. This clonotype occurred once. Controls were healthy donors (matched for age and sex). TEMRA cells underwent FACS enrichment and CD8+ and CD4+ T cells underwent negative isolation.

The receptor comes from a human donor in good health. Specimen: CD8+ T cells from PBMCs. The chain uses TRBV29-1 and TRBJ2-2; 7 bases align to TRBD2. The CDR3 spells CSVLAPNTGELFF. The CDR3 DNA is TGCAGCGTACTAGCGCCGAACACCGGGGAGCTGTTTTTT.